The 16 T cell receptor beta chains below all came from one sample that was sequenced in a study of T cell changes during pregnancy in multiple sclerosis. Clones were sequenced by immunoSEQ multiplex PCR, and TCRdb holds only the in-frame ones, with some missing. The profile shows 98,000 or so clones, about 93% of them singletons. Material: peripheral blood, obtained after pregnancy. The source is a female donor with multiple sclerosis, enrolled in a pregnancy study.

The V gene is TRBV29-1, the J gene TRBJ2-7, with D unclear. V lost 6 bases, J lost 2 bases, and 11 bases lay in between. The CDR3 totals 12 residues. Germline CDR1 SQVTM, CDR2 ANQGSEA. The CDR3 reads CSVRSPAYEQYF. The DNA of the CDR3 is TGCAGCGTGCGAAGCCCTGCCTACGAGCAGTACTTC.

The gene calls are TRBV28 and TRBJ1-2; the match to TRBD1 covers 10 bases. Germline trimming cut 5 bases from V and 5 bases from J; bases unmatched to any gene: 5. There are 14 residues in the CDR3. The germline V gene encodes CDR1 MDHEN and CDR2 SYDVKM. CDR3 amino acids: CASSTEGQGYGYTF. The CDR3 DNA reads TGTGCCAGCAGTACTGAGGGACAGGGGTATGGCTACACCTTC.

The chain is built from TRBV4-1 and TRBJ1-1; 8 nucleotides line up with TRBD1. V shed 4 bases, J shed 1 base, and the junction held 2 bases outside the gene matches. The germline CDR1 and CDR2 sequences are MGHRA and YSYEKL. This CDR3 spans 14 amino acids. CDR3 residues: CASSPRGPNTEAFF. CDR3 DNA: TGCGCCAGCAGCCCCAGGGGGCCGAACACTGAAGCTTTCTTT.

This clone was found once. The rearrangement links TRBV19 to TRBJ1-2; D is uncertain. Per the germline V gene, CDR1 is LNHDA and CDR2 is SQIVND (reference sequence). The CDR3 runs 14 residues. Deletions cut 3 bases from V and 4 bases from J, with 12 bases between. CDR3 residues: CASSISGEFYGYTF. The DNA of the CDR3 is TGTGCCAGTAGTATCAGTGGAGAGTTCTATGGCTACACCTTC. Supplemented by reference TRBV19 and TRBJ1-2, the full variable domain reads DGGITQSPKYLFRKEGQNVTLSCEQNLNHDAMYWYRQDPGQGLRLIYYSQIVNDFQKGDIAEGYSVSREKKESFPLTVTSAQKNPTAFYLCASSISGEFYGYTFGSGTRLTVV.

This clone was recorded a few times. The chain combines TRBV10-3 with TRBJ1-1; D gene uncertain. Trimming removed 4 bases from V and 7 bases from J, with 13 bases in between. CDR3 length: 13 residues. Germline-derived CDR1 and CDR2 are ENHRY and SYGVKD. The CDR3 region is CAISVPGQHEAFF. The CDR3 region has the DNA TGTGCCATCAGTGTACCGGGTCAGCATGAAGCTTTCTTT.

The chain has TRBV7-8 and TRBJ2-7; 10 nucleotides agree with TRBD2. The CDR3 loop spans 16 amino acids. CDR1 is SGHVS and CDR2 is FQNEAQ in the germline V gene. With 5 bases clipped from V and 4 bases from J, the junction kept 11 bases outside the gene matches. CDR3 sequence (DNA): TGTGCCAGCAGCCTCTCACCTAGCGGGAGTAGGTACGAGCAGTACTTC. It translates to CASSLSPSGSRYEQYF.

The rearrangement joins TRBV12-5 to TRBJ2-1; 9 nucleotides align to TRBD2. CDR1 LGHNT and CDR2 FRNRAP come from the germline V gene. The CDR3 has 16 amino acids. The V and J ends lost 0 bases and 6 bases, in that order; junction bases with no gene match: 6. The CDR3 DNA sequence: TGTGCTAGTGGTTTGGTAGTGGCGGGAGGGCCCAATGAGCAGTTCTTC. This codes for CASGLVVAGGPNEQFF.

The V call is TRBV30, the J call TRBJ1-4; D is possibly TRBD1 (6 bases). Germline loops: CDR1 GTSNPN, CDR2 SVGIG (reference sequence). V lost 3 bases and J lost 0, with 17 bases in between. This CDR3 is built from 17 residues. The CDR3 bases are TGTGCCTGGAGATCCCGAACTCAGGGGTCAACTAATGAAAAACTGTTTTTT. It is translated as CAWRSRTQGSTNEKLFF. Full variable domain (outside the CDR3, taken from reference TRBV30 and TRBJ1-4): SQTIHQWPATLVQPVGSPLSLECTVEGTSNPNLYWYRQAAGRGLQLLFYSVGIGQISSEVPQNLSASRPQDRQFILSSKKLLLSDSGFYLCAWRSRTQGSTNEKLFFGSGTQLSVL.

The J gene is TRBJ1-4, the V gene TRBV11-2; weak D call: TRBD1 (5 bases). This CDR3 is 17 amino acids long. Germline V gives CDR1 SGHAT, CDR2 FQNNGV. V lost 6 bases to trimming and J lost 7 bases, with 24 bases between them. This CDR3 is CASREGGGKGTLEKLFF. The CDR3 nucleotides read TGTGCCAGCAGAGAGGGTGGGGGGAAAGGGACGCTTGAAAAACTGTTTTTT.

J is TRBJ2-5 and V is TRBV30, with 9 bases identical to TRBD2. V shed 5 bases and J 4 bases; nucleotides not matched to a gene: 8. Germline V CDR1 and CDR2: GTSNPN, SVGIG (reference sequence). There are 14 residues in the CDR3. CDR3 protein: CAWGASGMGETQYF. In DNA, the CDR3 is TGTGCCTGGGGGGCTAGCGGGATGGGAGAGACCCAGTACTTC.

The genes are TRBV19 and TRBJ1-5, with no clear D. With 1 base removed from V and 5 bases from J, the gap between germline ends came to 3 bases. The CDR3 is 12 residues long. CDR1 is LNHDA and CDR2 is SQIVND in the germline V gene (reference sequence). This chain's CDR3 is CASSIGDQPQHF. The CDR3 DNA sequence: TGTGCCAGTAGTATAGGAGATCAGCCCCAGCATTTT. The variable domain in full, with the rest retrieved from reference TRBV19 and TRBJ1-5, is DGGITQSPKYLFRKEGQNVTLSCEQNLNHDAMYWYRQDPGQGLRLIYYSQIVNDFQKGDIAEGYSVSREKKESFPLTVTSAQKNPTAFYLCASSIGDQPQHFGDGTRLSIL.

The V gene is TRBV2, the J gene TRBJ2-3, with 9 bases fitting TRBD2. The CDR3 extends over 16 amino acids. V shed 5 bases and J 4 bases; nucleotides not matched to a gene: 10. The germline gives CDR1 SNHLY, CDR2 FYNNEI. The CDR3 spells CASSSGAGGVPDTQYF. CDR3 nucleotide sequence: TGTGCCAGCAGTTCCGGGGCGGGAGGGGTACCAGATACGCAGTATTTT. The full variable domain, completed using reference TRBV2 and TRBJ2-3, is EPEVTQTPSHQVTQMGQEVILRCVPISNHLYFYWYRQILGQKVEFLVSFYNNEISEKSEIFDDQFSVERPDGSNFTLKIRSTKLEDSAMYFCASSSGAGGVPDTQYFGPGTRLTVL.

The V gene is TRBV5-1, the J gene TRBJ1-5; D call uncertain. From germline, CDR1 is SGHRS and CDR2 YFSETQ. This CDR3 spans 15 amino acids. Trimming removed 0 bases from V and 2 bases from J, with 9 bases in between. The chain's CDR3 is CASSLGGVGNQPQHF. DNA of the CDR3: TGCGCCAGCAGCTTGGGGGGAGTTGGCAATCAGCCCCAGCATTTT.

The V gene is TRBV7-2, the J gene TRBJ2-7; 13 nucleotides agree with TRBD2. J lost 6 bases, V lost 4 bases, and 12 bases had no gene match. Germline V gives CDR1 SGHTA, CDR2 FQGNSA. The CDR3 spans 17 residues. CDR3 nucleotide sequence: TGTGCCAGCAGCTCCGGACTAGCGGGGGTGGGTCGCGGCGAGCAGTACTTC. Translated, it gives CASSSGLAGVGRGEQYF.

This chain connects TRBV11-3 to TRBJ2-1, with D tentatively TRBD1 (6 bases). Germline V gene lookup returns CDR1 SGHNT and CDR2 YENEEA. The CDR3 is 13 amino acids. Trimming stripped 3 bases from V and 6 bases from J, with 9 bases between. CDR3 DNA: TGTGCCAGCAGCTTTGGGGGCGTCAATGAGCAGTTCTTC. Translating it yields CASSFGGVNEQFF.

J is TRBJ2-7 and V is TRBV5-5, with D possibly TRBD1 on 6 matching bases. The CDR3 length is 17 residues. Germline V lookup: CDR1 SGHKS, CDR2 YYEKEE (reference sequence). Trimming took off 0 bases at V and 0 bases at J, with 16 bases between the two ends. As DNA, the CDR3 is TGTGCCAGCAGCTTGGCGAGGCCACAGGGACGCTCCTACGAGCAGTACTTC. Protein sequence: CASSLARPQGRSYEQYF.